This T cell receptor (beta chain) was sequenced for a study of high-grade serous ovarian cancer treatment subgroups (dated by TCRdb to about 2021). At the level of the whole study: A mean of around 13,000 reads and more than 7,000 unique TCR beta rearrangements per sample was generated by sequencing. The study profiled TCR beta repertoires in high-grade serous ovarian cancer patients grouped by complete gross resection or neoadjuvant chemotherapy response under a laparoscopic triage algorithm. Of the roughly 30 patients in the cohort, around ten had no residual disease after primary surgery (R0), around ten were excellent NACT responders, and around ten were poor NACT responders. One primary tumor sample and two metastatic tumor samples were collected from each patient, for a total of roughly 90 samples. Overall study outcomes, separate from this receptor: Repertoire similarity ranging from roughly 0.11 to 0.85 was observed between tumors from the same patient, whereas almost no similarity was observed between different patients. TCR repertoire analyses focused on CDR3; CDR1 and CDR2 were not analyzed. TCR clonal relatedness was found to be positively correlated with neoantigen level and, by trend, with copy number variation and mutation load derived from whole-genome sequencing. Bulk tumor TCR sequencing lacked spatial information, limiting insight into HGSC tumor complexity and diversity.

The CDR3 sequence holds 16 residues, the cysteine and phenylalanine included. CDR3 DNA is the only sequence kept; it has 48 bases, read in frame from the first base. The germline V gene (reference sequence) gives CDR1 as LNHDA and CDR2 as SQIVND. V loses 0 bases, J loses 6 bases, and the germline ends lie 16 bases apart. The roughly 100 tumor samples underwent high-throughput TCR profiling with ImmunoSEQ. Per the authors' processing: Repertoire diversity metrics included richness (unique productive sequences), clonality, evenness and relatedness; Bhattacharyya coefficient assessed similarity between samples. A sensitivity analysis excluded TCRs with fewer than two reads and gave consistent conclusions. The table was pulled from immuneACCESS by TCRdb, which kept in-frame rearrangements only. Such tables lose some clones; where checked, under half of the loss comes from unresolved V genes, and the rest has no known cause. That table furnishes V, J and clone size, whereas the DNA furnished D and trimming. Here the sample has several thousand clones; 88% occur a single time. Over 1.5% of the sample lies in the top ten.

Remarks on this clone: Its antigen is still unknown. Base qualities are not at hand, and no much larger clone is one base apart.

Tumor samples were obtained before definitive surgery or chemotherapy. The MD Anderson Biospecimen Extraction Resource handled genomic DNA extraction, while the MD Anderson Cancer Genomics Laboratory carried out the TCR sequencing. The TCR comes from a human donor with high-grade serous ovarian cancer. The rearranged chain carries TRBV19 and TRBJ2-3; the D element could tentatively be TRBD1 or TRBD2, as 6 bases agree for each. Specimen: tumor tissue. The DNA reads TGTGCCAGTAGTATAGATCCCCGGGGGCAGTCGGATACGCAGTATTTT. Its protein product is CASSIDPRGQSDTQYF.